This T cell receptor beta chain was captured in a study of immune heterogeneity within non-small cell lung tumors. As for the study in general: Of all tumors, 4 turned out to be squamous cell carcinomas, 10 were non-squamous carcinomas and 1 was not otherwise specified.

For the TCR beta CDR3, multiplex PCR with 32 V and 13 J primers performed the amplification. From the multiplex PCR reads, TCRdb called clonotypes with MiXCR, one entry per CDR3 protein. The data contain about 2,900 distinct CDR3 sequences, about a fifth of them seen just once; the ten biggest clones take up about 17%. Template material for each sample was 600 to 750 ng of bulk tumor genomic DNA. Surgical sampling yielded several biopsies per primary tumor (spaced far apart). Curative surgery was undertaken by patients, who had untreated, newly diagnosed non-small cell lung cancer. V lost 6 bases to trimming and J lost 4 bases; unmatched junction nucleotides: 7. The CDR3 is 15 amino acids. Germline CDR1 reads SGHAT; CDR2 reads FQNNGV. Whole-study findings and limits: The high-frequency T-cell receptor beta clonotypes mostly did not match up between individual patients. Within each patient, tumor sites shared identical dominant CDR3 beta clonotypes and also held site-unique high-frequency clones.

This clonotype is labeled as medium-sized. What it binds is not known. Sample: lung tumor tissue. The gene calls are TRBV11-2 and TRBJ2-2; 8 bases line up with TRBD1. The sequence was obtained from a man in his fifties or sixties with non-small cell lung cancer. In DNA form, the CDR3 reads TGTGCCAGCAGGCCCACAGGGGGTAGCACCGGGGAGCTGTTTTTT. This translates into CASRPTGGSTGELFF.